The 19 T cell receptor beta chains below were found in one sample sequenced in a study of blood T cell repertoires in COVID-19 (TCRdb year 2020). The library was obtained by the immunoSEQ multiplex PCR assay. The clones in this table, taken by TCRdb from immuneACCESS, are in-frame only. Not every clone is retained; where verified, under half of the shortfall comes from an unresolved V gene, and the cause of the rest is unknown. The sample table lists roughly 170,000 clones, 70% to 85% of them with a count of one. The ten largest clones add up to about 12% of the sample. Source material: PBMCs or T cells enriched from blood (not recorded which). Receptors originate from a man aged 45-65 years who had recovered from COVID-19.

The chain has TRBV19 and TRBJ1-5; TRBD1 agrees at 11 bases. V trimming: 4 bases; J trimming: 2 bases; junction bases outside the gene matches: 10. Germline lookup yields CDR1 LNHDA and CDR2 SQIVND (reference sequence). This CDR3 is 18 amino acids long. The CDR3 spells CASSKVWTGGKGNQPQHF. CDR3 nucleotide sequence: TGTGCCAGTAGTAAGGTGTGGACAGGGGGCAAGGGCAATCAGCCCCAGCATTTT.

This clone was seen ten or more times. The gene calls are TRBV6-5 and TRBJ2-5; D might be TRBD1 (6 bases). This CDR3 has 15 amino acids. Germline-derived CDR1 and CDR2 are MNHEY and SVGAGI. V lost 6 bases and J 1 base, leaving 15 bases between the germline ends. CDR3 in DNA: TGTGCCAGCAGCCCACCCACAGGGCGCCAAGAGACCCAGTACTTC. It yields the protein CASSPPTGRQETQYF.

The rearrangement joins TRBV7-3 to TRBJ2-3; TRBD2 aligns across 8 bases. Germline CDR1 and CDR2: SGHTA and FQGTGA. CDR3 length equals 13 residues. J was trimmed by 8 bases and V by 5 bases; bases with no gene match: 6. CDR3 bases: TGTGCCAGCAGCACAAACGGGGGGGCTACGCAGTATTTT. Residues: CASSTNGGATQYF.

The J gene is TRBJ1-2, the V gene TRBV29-1, with D possibly being TRBD1 (6 bases). Per germline, CDR1 SQVTM and CDR2 ANQGSEA. Trimming took 0 bases from V and 3 from J, leaving 11 bases between them. The CDR3 is 14 amino acids. CDR3 bases: TGCAGCGTTGAAGATTGGTCAGGGGACTATGGCTACACCTTC. The encoded protein is CSVEDWSGDYGYTF.

The rearrangement joins TRBV3-1 (or the pseudogene TRBV3-2) to TRBJ2-7; TRBD1 agrees at 8 bases. The CDR3 covers 15 residues. Germline loops: CDR1 LGHDT, CDR2 YNNKEL (reference sequence). The junction had 13 bases not matched to a gene; V was cut back by 4 bases and J by 8 bases. CDR3 sequence (DNA): TGTGCCAGCAGCCGGGACAGGCCCCTGAGGGACAAGCAGTACTTC. This gives the protein CASSRDRPLRDKQYF.

This chain joins TRBV7-2 and TRBJ1-2; TRBD1 matches 9 bases. V was pared by 4 bases and J by 4 bases, with 10 bases of the junction left unmatched. This CDR3 spans 16 amino acids. CDR1 is SGHTA and CDR2 is FQGNSA in the germline V gene. CDR3 protein: CASSSGDRAAGYGYTF. CDR3 DNA: TGTGCCAGCAGCTCAGGGGACAGGGCCGCCGGCTATGGCTACACCTTC.

The table lists this clone with a few counts. This chain joins TRBV19 and TRBJ2-2, with D possibly TRBD2 on 5 matching bases. CDR1 LNHDA and CDR2 SQIVND come from the germline V gene (reference sequence). CDR3 size: 16 residues. The V end lost 3 bases, the J end lost 4 bases, and 15 bases lay between the germline ends. DNA of the CDR3: TGTGCCAGTAGTATCAAGAAACTAGAGATCACCGGGGAGCTGTTTTTT. It yields the protein CASSIKKLEITGELFF.

The chain couples TRBV6-6 to TRBJ1-1; D is unresolved. Trimming removed 0 bases at V and 1 base at J, with 3 bases between. The CDR3 has 13 residues. CDR1 is MNHNY and CDR2 is SVGAGI in the germline V gene (reference sequence). The CDR3 sequence: CASSYSQNTEAFF. The CDR3 nucleotides are TGTGCCAGCAGTTACTCTCAGAACACTGAAGCTTTCTTT.

This chain uses TRBV3-1 (or the pseudogene TRBV3-2) with TRBJ2-1; D is perhaps TRBD2 (6 bases). This CDR3 is 15 amino acids long. V gave up 4 bases and J gave up 2 bases, with 12 bases separating them. CDR1 LGHDT and CDR2 YNNKEL come from the germline V gene (reference sequence). CDR3 in DNA: TGTGCCAGCAGCCCCATTTGGGGGGCCTACAATGAGCAGTTCTTC. This sequence encodes CASSPIWGAYNEQFF.

This chain joins TRBV6-6 and TRBJ1-6, with a weak D call TRBD1 (6 bases). V lost 5 bases and J 0 bases, leaving 14 bases between the germline ends. The CDR3 is made up of 17 amino acids. Germline loops: CDR1 MNHNY, CDR2 SVGAGI (reference sequence). The CDR3 sequence is CASSPSRGSSYNSPLHF. CDR3 nucleotide sequence: TGTGCCAGCAGTCCCTCAAGGGGGAGCTCCTATAATTCACCCCTCCACTTT.

This clone was seen just once. CDR3 loop: CASSSSGTGRINYGYTF. The CDR3 region has the DNA TGTGCCAGCAGTTCCTCGGGGACAGGCAGAATTAACTATGGCTACACCTTC. The chain employs TRBV28 and TRBJ1-2, with TRBD1 matching 8 bases. In germline, CDR1 is MDHEN, CDR2 SYDVKM. J was trimmed by 1 base and V by 4 bases; bases with no gene match: 11. CDR3 length: 17 amino acids.

The genes are TRBV29-1 and TRBJ2-6; D may be TRBD1 (5 bases). This CDR3 spans 15 amino acids. V lost 5 bases and J lost 1, with 12 bases in between. Germline V gives CDR1 SQVTM, CDR2 ANQGSEA. The CDR3 coding sequence is TGCAGCGTTCAGGGCCCTGGTTCTGGGGCCAACGTCCTGACTTTC. The encoded protein is CSVQGPGSGANVLTF. Based on the CDR3 plus reference TRBV29-1 and TRBJ2-6, the full variable domain is SAVISQKPSRDICQRGTSLTIQCQVDSQVTMMFWYRQQPGQSLTLIATANQGSEATYESGFVIDKFPISRPNLTFSTLTVSNMSPEDSSIYLCSVQGPGSGANVLTFGAGSRLTVL.

This clone was observed once. V gene TRBV20-1 combines with J gene TRBJ1-3; D unclear. Trimming removed 6 bases from V and 3 bases from J, with 6 bases in between. This CDR3 region has 11 residues. Germline CDR1 is DFQATT and CDR2 is SNEGSKA (reference sequence). The CDR3 protein is CSARLGNTIYF. The CDR3, as DNA: TGCAGTGCGAGGCTTGGAAACACCATATATTTT.

The V call is TRBV27, the J call TRBJ1-5, with no clear D. Trimming removed 2 bases at V and 0 bases at J, with 5 bases between. The CDR3 covers 14 residues. Germline V gene lookup returns CDR1 MNHEY and CDR2 SMNVEV (reference sequence). The CDR3 nucleotides read TGTGCCAGCAGTTTAGAGCGTAGCAATCAGCCCCAGCATTTT. Translating it yields CASSLERSNQPQHF.

The chain recombines TRBV9 with TRBJ1-2; the D gene is possibly TRBD1 (6 bases). Trimming cost V 4 bases and J 3 bases, with 19 bases left between them. CDR1 is SGDLS and CDR2 is YYNGEE in the germline V gene. This CDR3 contains 16 residues. CDR3: CASSRDTKTGDYGYTF. For the CDR3, the DNA is TGTGCCAGCAGCAGGGACACCAAAACTGGGGACTATGGCTACACCTTC. The full variable domain, rest sourced from reference TRBV9 and TRBJ1-2, is DSGVTQTPKHLITATGQRVTLRCSPRSGDLSVYWYQQSLDQGLQFLIQYYNGEERAKGNILERFSAQQFPDLHSELNLSSLELGDSALYFCASSRDTKTGDYGYTFGSGTRLTVV.

CDR3 region: CASSLQRFNQPQHF. CDR3 bases: TGTGCCAGCAGTTTGCAACGGTTCAATCAGCCCCAGCATTTT. The chain employs TRBV27 and TRBJ1-5, with D unresolved. Germline V gene sequence: CDR1 MNHEY, CDR2 SMNVEV (reference sequence). Trimming pared 3 bases from V and 3 bases from J, leaving 9 bases between. The length of the CDR3 is 14 residues.

CDR3 region: CASSPMRGPSNEKLFF. The CDR3 nucleotides are TGTGCCAGCTCACCAATGAGGGGGCCTAGCAATGAAAAACTGTTTTTT. The genes are TRBV18 and TRBJ1-4; TRBD1 matches at 7 bases. Germline V gene lookup returns CDR1 KGHSH and CDR2 LQKENI. The CDR3 is 16 residues long. V shed 2 bases and J 5 bases; nucleotides not matched to a gene: 8.

For the CDR3, the DNA is TGCGCCAGCAGCTTGGGGGGCGCGTCTAATGAAAAACTGTTTTTT. Amino acid sequence: CASSLGGASNEKLFF. V is TRBV5-1 and J is TRBJ1-4; the D gene is possibly TRBD1 (5 bases). The CDR3 has 15 amino acids. The V gene's germline CDR1 is SGHRS and CDR2 YFSETQ. V was cut by 0 bases and J by 3 bases, with 9 bases left in between.

The chain is built from TRBV11-2 and TRBJ1-1; 7 bases agree with TRBD1. In germline, CDR1 is SGHAT, CDR2 FQNNGV. V gave up 4 bases and J gave up 1 base; unmatched junction bases: 3. The CDR3 is made up of 14 amino acids. The CDR3 protein is CASSSRQGNTEAFF. The CDR3 coding sequence is TGTGCCAGCAGCTCCAGACAGGGGAACACTGAAGCTTTCTTT.